This T cell receptor beta chain was found in a study of OX40 agonist ivuxolimab in advanced cancers. Study findings and constraints: Blood T cells, both CD4+ and CD8+, expanded clonally by week 6 at 0.1 to 3.0 mg/kg.

Worth noting for this clone: Its antigen remains unidentified.

Repertoires were generated with immunoSEQ multiplex PCR, while TCRdb's copy carries only in-frame clones and drops some. The sample includes roughly 100,000 clones, about 90% of them seen just once. Autoimmune disease history or systemic immunosuppression led to patients being barred. The TCR comes from an adult with an advanced solid tumor such as melanoma, head and neck, liver or kidney cancer. Sequences were derived from CD4+ or CD8+ T cells sorted from blood, sampled in a trial of the OX40 agonist ivuxolimab.

CDR3 DNA sequence: TGTGCCAGCAGCTTATCGGCGGGACTAGCGGGAGGAACAGATACGCAGTATTTT. Its translation: CASSLSAGLAGGTDTQYF. This chain joins TRBV13 and TRBJ2-3, with 15 bases fitting TRBD2. This CDR3 spans 18 amino acids. Germline CDR1 and CDR2: PRHDT and FYEKMQ (reference sequence). Trimming removed 2 bases from V and 3 bases from J; junction bases left unmatched: 6.